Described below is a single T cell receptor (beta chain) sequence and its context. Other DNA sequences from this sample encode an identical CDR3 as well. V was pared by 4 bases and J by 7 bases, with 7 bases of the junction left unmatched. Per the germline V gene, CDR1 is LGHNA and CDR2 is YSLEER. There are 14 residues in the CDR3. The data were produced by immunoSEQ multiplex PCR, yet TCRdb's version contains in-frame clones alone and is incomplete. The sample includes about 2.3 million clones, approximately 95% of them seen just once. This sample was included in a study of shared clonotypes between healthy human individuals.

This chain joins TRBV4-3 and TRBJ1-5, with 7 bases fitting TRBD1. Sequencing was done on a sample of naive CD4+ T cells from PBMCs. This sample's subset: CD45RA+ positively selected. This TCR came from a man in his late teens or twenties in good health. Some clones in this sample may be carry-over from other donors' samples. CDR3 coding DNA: TGCGCCAGCAGCCTAACAGGGGTCGGGCAGCCCCAGCATTTT. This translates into CASSLTGVGQPQHF.